This T cell receptor (beta chain) appears in the sequencing data of a study of T cell responses to AZD1222 COVID-19 vaccine. Study findings and constraints: Close to half of all spike-specific TCRs reportedly target regions of the variants that are unmutated.

Concerning this clone: Antigen: not known.

Here immunoSEQ multiplex PCR was the method, and the copy in TCRdb shows in-frame clones only, minus some. The sample consists of 93,000 or so clones, roughly 89% of them appearing once. Germline-derived CDR1 and CDR2 are SGHTS and YDEGEE. Trimming removed 5 bases at V and 5 bases at J, with 10 bases between. The length of the CDR3 is 12 residues. The chain has TRBV5-8 and TRBJ1-1; D is perhaps TRBD1 (5 bases). This TCR was sampled from an adult in good health. The specimen comprised peripheral blood, sampled on day 0 of AZD1222 vaccination. The CDR3, as DNA: TGTGCCAGCAGACCAGGGTGGACTGAAGCTTTCTTT. It yields the protein CASRPGWTEAFF.